A single sample is the source of the 32 T cell receptor beta chains below, sequenced in a study of blood T cell repertoires in COVID-19. The table came from immunoSEQ multiplex PCR; TCRdb's copy has only in-frame clones and leaves some out. The table records 35,000 to 50,000 clones, 75% to 85% of them present only once. The sequencing sample was made of peripheral blood. The receptor source for this set is a man older than 75 with acute or convalescent COVID-19.

This clone was counted at least ten times. The chain combines TRBV19 with TRBJ1-2, with a tentative D call TRBD1 (6 bases). Looked up from germline, CDR1 is LNHDA and CDR2 is SQIVND (reference sequence). With 4 bases removed from V and 4 bases from J, the gap between germline ends came to 10 bases. This CDR3 region has 13 residues. CDR3 DNA: TGTGCCAGTAGTAACAGGGCTGGCTATGGCTACACCTTC. This codes for CASSNRAGYGYTF.

The chain is built from TRBV7-2 and TRBJ2-7; the D is unclear. Germline-derived CDR1 and CDR2 are SGHTA and FQGNSA. The CDR3 totals 11 residues. V lost 4 bases to trimming and J lost 2 bases, with 3 bases between them. The DNA of the CDR3 is TGTGCCAGCAGCTCAACCTACGAGCAGTACTTC. Amino acid sequence: CASSSTYEQYF.

The gene calls are TRBV19 and TRBJ2-7; D perhaps matches TRBD1 (5 bases). Germline assignment: CDR1 LNHDA and CDR2 SQIVND (reference sequence). This CDR3 has 16 residues. With 3 bases removed from V and 2 bases from J, the gap between germline ends came to 17 bases. The CDR3 spells CASSMGQASYAYEQYF. The DNA of the CDR3 is TGTGCCAGTAGTATGGGGCAGGCCTCCTATGCCTACGAGCAGTACTTC. Full variable domain (rest looked up from reference TRBV19 and TRBJ2-7): DGGITQSPKYLFRKEGQNVTLSCEQNLNHDAMYWYRQDPGQGLRLIYYSQIVNDFQKGDIAEGYSVSREKKESFPLTVTSAQKNPTAFYLCASSMGQASYAYEQYFGPGTRLTVT.

This clone was detected only a few times. The chain links TRBV7-2 to TRBJ2-7; 7 nucleotides line up with TRBD2. The CDR3 is 14 residues long. V dropped 6 bases and J dropped 3; count of bases not matched to a gene: 8. Germline CDR1 reads SGHTA; CDR2 reads FQGNSA. In DNA, the CDR3 is TGTGCCAGCAGTCAAGCGGGGCAGGTCTACGAGCAGTACTTC. This translates into CASSQAGQVYEQYF.

This clone has more than one count but fewer than ten. The rearrangement uses TRBV24-1 and TRBJ1-3, with D perhaps matching TRBD1 (5 bases). The CDR3 runs 15 residues. CDR1 is KGHDR, CDR2 SFDVKD, per germline. Trimming cost V 4 bases and J 4 bases, with 13 bases left between them. CDR3 loop: CATSDSRASGNTIYF. CDR3 nucleotide sequence: TGTGCCACCAGTGACAGCAGGGCGTCGGGAAACACCATATATTTT.

This clone appeared a few times. The V and J genes are TRBV23-1 and TRBJ1-6; TRBD1 matches at 7 bases. TRBV23-1 is given ORF status, its function remaining uncertain. V lost 6 bases to trimming and J lost 10 bases; unmatched junction nucleotides: 12. The CDR3 covers 15 residues. CDR3 nucleotides: TGCGCCAGCAGCCCGACAGGGCGGTCTAGGTCACCCCTCCACTTT. This sequence encodes CASSPTGRSRSPLHF.

The chain has TRBV20-1 and TRBJ2-7; D gene uncertain. Trimming shortened V by 6 bases and J by 2 bases, and 8 bases separated the two germline ends. This CDR3 contains 11 residues. Germline loops: CDR1 DFQATT, CDR2 SNEGSKA (reference sequence). The CDR3 reads CSARLAYEQYF. DNA for the CDR3: TGCAGTGCCAGACTTGCCTACGAGCAGTACTTC.

The chain combines TRBV3-1 (or the pseudogene TRBV3-2) with TRBJ1-4; no definite D call. This CDR3 spans 15 amino acids. Trimming removed 1 base at V and 8 bases at J, with 14 bases between. CDR1 and CDR2 (germline): LGHDT, YNNKEL (reference sequence). The CDR3 DNA reads as TGTGCCAGCAGCCAAGGGGCAGGATGGAGGGAAAAACTGTTTTTT. Encoded protein: CASSQGAGWREKLFF.

The chain has TRBV6-2 or TRBV6-3 and TRBJ2-1; the match to TRBD2 covers 9 bases. This CDR3 has 15 residues. From germline, CDR1 is MNHEY and CDR2 SVGEGT. V was pared by 4 bases and J by 6 bases, with 7 bases of the junction left unmatched. The CDR3 protein is CASSFWGTSSNEQFF. The CDR3, as DNA: TGTGCCAGCAGTTTCTGGGGGACTAGCAGCAATGAGCAGTTCTTC.

The chain carries TRBV30 and TRBJ1-5; the D gene is possibly TRBD1 (6 bases). Germline assignment: CDR1 GTSNPN and CDR2 SVGIG (reference sequence). The ends were cut back, 3 bases at V and 3 bases at J, with 9 bases in the middle. The CDR3 has 13 residues. The CDR3 DNA reads TGTGCCTGGAGGACAGGCCTCAATCAGCCCCAGCATTTT. Its translation: CAWRTGLNQPQHF.

The chain joins TRBV7-9 to TRBJ1-1; no firm D call. This CDR3 is built from 14 residues. V lost 4 bases, J lost 1 base, and 10 bases lay in between. The germline V gene encodes CDR1 SEHNR and CDR2 FQNEAQ (reference sequence). CDR3 protein: CASSSLASNTEAFF. CDR3 bases: TGTGCCAGCAGCTCTCTCGCGTCGAACACTGAAGCTTTCTTT.

Only a few counts were recorded for this clone. The chain is built from TRBV4-2 and TRBJ1-1; 12 positions agree with TRBD1. The CDR3 is made up of 15 amino acids. The J segment lost 10 bases and the V segment lost 4 bases, leaving 10 bases of the junction unmatched. CDR1 is LGHNA and CDR2 is YNFKEQ in the germline V gene. Here the CDR3 DNA reads TGTGCCAGCAGCCCAGTCGAGGGACAGGGGGCGCGAGCTTTCTTT. Translation: CASSPVEGQGARAFF.

The chain recombines TRBV3-1 (or the pseudogene TRBV3-2) with TRBJ1-1; D ambiguous. Trimming pared 3 bases from V and 7 bases from J, leaving 6 bases between. Per germline, CDR1 LGHDT and CDR2 YNNKEL (reference sequence). There are 11 residues in the CDR3. This chain's CDR3 is CASSQAGEAFF. The DNA of the CDR3 is TGTGCCAGCAGCCAGGCAGGTGAAGCTTTCTTT.

The V gene is TRBV5-1, the J gene TRBJ2-3; 9 bases align to TRBD2. With V trimmed by 1 base and J by 2 bases, 5 bases remained unmatched. The CDR3 is 16 amino acids. Germline V CDR1 and CDR2: SGHRS, YFSETQ. CDR3 protein: CASSLTAGGHTDTQYF. Here the CDR3 DNA reads TGCGCCAGCAGCTTGACGGCGGGGGGGCACACAGATACGCAGTATTTT.

By proportion, this clone is medium-sized. J is TRBJ2-1 and V is TRBV7-3; TRBD2 matches at 10 bases. This CDR3 has 18 residues. Unmatched junction bases numbered 12, after V lost 0 bases and J lost 7 bases. The germline CDR1 and CDR2 sequences are SGHTA and FQGTGA. The CDR3 loop is CASSLTLLAGGDLNEQFF. CDR3 coding DNA: TGTGCCAGCAGCTTAACCCTCTTAGCGGGGGGCGATCTAAATGAGCAGTTCTTC.

This clone has only a few counts. The chain couples TRBV29-1 to TRBJ2-1; 9 nucleotides agree with TRBD1. Germline CDR1 SQVTM, CDR2 ANQGSEA. V trimming: 6 bases; J trimming: 0 bases; junction bases outside the gene matches: 6. The CDR3 is made up of 15 amino acids. CDR3 nucleotides: TGCAGCGTGGGGACAGGGACCCTCTCCTACAATGAGCAGTTCTTC. It specifies CSVGTGTLSYNEQFF.

Notes on this clone: The sample has other DNA sequences that encode this CDR3 too. This rearrangement joins TRBV27 to TRBJ2-1; the match to TRBD2 covers 8 bases. CDR1 is MNHEY and CDR2 is SMNVEV in the germline V gene (reference sequence). After removal of 6 bases from V and 8 bases from J, the junction contained 12 bases not matched to a gene. The CDR3 loop spans 15 amino acids. CDR3 bases: TGTGCCAGCAGAGCGAGCGGGAGACCCGCGGATGAGCAGTTCTTC. Its translation is CASRASGRPADEQFF.

This clone has a handful of counts. V and J are TRBV27 and TRBJ2-1; 9 bases match TRBD2. The J segment lost 6 bases and the V segment lost 3 bases, leaving 3 bases of the junction unmatched. The CDR3 runs to 14 residues. From germline, CDR1 is MNHEY and CDR2 SMNVEV (reference sequence). The CDR3 region is CASSLGLARNEQFF. The CDR3 DNA sequence: TGTGCCAGCAGTTTGGGACTAGCACGCAATGAGCAGTTCTTC.

The CDR3 DNA sequence: TGTGCCAGCAGTTTAAGACAGGGCCAAGAGACCCAGTACTTC. It codes for CASSLRQGQETQYF. This chain links TRBV28 with TRBJ2-5; 7 bases align to TRBD1. The CDR3 contains 14 residues. The trim removed 2 bases at V and 1 base at J, leaving 1 base unmatched. Per germline, CDR1 MDHEN and CDR2 SYDVKM. Combining the CDR3 with reference TRBV28 and TRBJ2-5 gives the whole variable domain DVKVTQSSRYLVKRTGEKVFLECVQDMDHENMFWYRQDPGLGLRLIYFSYDVKMKEKGDIPEGYSVSREKKERFSLILESASTNQTSMYLCASSLRQGQETQYFGPGTRLLVL.

The gene calls are TRBV5-1 and TRBJ1-4; 8 positions agree with TRBD1. The V gene's germline CDR1 is SGHRS and CDR2 YFSETQ. Unmatched junction bases numbered 1, after V lost 5 bases and J lost 1 base. The CDR3 runs 14 residues. The CDR3 DNA reads as TGCGCCAGCAGAGGACAGGGAACTAATGAAAAACTGTTTTTT. Translating gives CASRGQGTNEKLFF.

Within the sample, this clone is medium-sized (0.01 to 0.1%). The rearrangement joins TRBV7-9 to TRBJ2-1; weak D call: TRBD2 (6 bases). The CDR3 length is 16 residues. Trimming pared 5 bases from V and 4 bases from J, leaving 18 bases between. Per the germline V gene, CDR1 is SEHNR and CDR2 is FQNEAQ (reference sequence). CDR3 DNA: TGTGCCAGCAGCGCCCAGCGAGCGGGCCTATACAATGAGCAGTTCTTC. This sequence encodes CASSAQRAGLYNEQFF.

V is TRBV10-1 and J is TRBJ2-3; 7 positions agree with TRBD2. The CDR3 is 17 amino acids. Trimming at V came to 3 bases and at J to 2 bases, leaving 11 bases not matched to a gene. Germline loops: CDR1 WNHNN, CDR2 SYGVQD (reference sequence). The CDR3 DNA reads as TGCGCCAGCAGTGATCCCAGCGGGAAACCATACACAGATACGCAGTATTTT. Translation: CASSDPSGKPYTDTQYF.

The chain joins TRBV7-9 to TRBJ2-1; D is unresolved. The germline CDR1 and CDR2 sequences are SEHNR and FQNEAQ (reference sequence). V was shortened by 1 base and J by 13 bases, with 8 bases between the two germline ends. The CDR3 contains 11 residues. CDR3 protein: CASSLGEVQFF. CDR3 bases: TGTGCCAGCAGCTTAGGTGAGGTACAGTTCTTC.

This sequence joins TRBV9 and TRBJ2-1; 8 nucleotides agree with TRBD2. Per the germline V gene, CDR1 is SGDLS and CDR2 is YYNGEE. CDR3 size: 14 residues. The V gene end was trimmed by 4 bases and the J gene end by 6 bases; junction bases not matched to a gene: 6. CDR3: CASSPTSGSNEQFF. The CDR3, as DNA: TGTGCCAGCAGCCCAACTAGCGGATCCAATGAGCAGTTCTTC.

J is TRBJ1-1 and V is TRBV14; TRBD1 is a possible D gene (6 bases). The CDR3 sequence is 15 residues long. Germline values: CDR1 SGHDN, CDR2 FVKESK. Trimming stripped 2 bases from V and 7 bases from J, with 17 bases between. The CDR3, as DNA: TGTGCCAGCAGCCAAATTAACAGGGCAGAGGGTGAAGCTTTCTTT. This encodes CASSQINRAEGEAFF. Supplemented by reference TRBV14 and TRBJ1-1, the full variable domain reads EAGVTQFPSHSVIEKGQTVTLRCDPISGHDNLYWYRRVMGKEIKFLLHFVKESKQDESGMPNNRFLAERTGGTYSTLKVQPAELEDSGVYFCASSQINRAEGEAFFGQGTRLTVV.

The rearrangement joins TRBV30 to TRBJ1-2; 7 bases agree with TRBD1. This CDR3 spans 13 amino acids. Germline CDR1 and CDR2: GTSNPN and SVGIG (reference sequence). J was trimmed by 8 bases and V by 5 bases; bases with no gene match: 11. CDR3 protein: CAWGRDRPSGYTF. As DNA, the CDR3 is TGTGCCTGGGGCCGGGACAGACCTTCGGGCTACACCTTC.

The J gene is TRBJ2-2, the V gene TRBV2, with 10 bases lining up with TRBD2. This CDR3 is built from 18 residues. V was clipped by 2 bases and J by 5 bases; unmatched bases: 11. The germline gives CDR1 SNHLY, CDR2 FYNNEI. The CDR3, as DNA: TGTGCCAGCAGTGAACGGTTAAGCGGGAGGGCCCAAACCGGGGAGCTGTTTTTT. This sequence encodes CASSERLSGRAQTGELFF.

The gene calls are TRBV6-5 and TRBJ2-3; D is possibly TRBD2 (5 bases). This CDR3 is 14 amino acids long. Trimming removed 5 bases at V and 6 bases at J, with 15 bases between. The germline V gene has CDR1 MNHEY and CDR2 SVGAGI. The CDR3 loop is CASSPGLLGDTQYF. The CDR3 region has the DNA TGTGCCAGCAGTCCTGGACTCTTGGGCGATACGCAGTATTTT.

The rearrangement joins TRBV3-1 (or the pseudogene TRBV3-2) to TRBJ2-2; the D is unclear. Trimming left V 0 bases short and J 11 bases short, with 10 bases between. The germline V gene encodes CDR1 LGHDT and CDR2 YNNKEL (reference sequence). This CDR3 has 13 residues. The CDR3 is CASSQEPGSELFF. In nucleotides, the CDR3 is TGTGCCAGCAGCCAAGAACCCGGGTCTGAGCTGTTTTTT.

The chain employs TRBV9 and TRBJ2-3, with 12 bases lining up with TRBD2. V gave up 0 bases and J gave up 0 bases; unmatched junction bases: 8. Germline V gene data show CDR1 as SGDLS and CDR2 as YYNGEE. The CDR3 totals 19 residues. The CDR3 region is CASSVGSSGGALSTDTQYF. The CDR3 DNA reads as TGTGCCAGCAGCGTAGGTTCTAGCGGGGGGGCCTTGAGCACAGATACGCAGTATTTT.

The V call is TRBV28, the J call TRBJ1-1; TRBD1 is a possible D gene (6 bases). Germline CDR1 MDHEN, CDR2 SYDVKM. With 8 bases removed from V and 11 bases from J, the gap between germline ends came to 18 bases. The CDR3 is made up of 12 amino acids. The CDR3 loop reads CASYPGRGRAFF. Written as DNA, the CDR3 is TGTGCCAGCTACCCCGGCAGGGGACGGGCTTTCTTT. Complete variable domain (other parts from reference TRBV28 and TRBJ1-1): DVKVTQSSRYLVKRTGEKVFLECVQDMDHENMFWYRQDPGLGLRLIYFSYDVKMKEKGDIPEGYSVSREKKERFSLILESASTNQTSMYLCASYPGRGRAFFGQGTRLTVV.

This sequence joins TRBV29-1 and TRBJ2-7, with D maybe TRBD1 (8 bases). The CDR3 spans 13 residues. CDR1 is SQVTM, CDR2 ANQGSEA, per germline. Between the trimmed V and J ends, which lost 7 bases and 3 bases, there was a span of 16 bases. The CDR3 here is CSAWTGRDYEQYF. CDR3 coding DNA: TGCAGCGCCTGGACAGGGAGGGACTACGAGCAGTACTTC.